This is a list of T cell receptor beta chains from one sample in a study of graft-versus-host responses after intestinal transplantation. Clones were sequenced by immunoSEQ multiplex PCR, and TCRdb holds only the in-frame ones, with some missing. Of 20,000 to 30,000 clones detected, approximately 87% appear once; the ten largest clones hold 1% to 1.3%. The sample in question was PBMCs, obtained approximately 28 days after intestinal transplant. The receptor source for this set is a human patient who received an intestinal transplant, so some T cells may come from the graft donor. The CDR3 runs from the conserved cysteine through the conserved F or W. The D gene is left open where the match is weak. The size field is filled for only some rows; it gives once, few, many or a size class.

V gene,D gene,J gene,clone size,CDR3 length,CDR3 DNA,CDR3 protein
TRBV11-2,NA,TRBJ2-7,NA,13,TGTGCCAGCAGCTTAGAAGGCTTCGGGGAGCAGTACTTC,CASSLEGFGEQYF
TRBV27,NA,TRBJ2-7,NA,13,TGTGCCAGCAGTAGTTTCCCCCCCTACGAGCAGTACTTC,CASSSFPPYEQYF
TRBV7-3,TRBD2,TRBJ2-3,NA,15,TGTGCCAGCAGCACCATAGCGGGGGGGTCCGATACGCAGTATTTT,CASSTIAGGSDTQYF
TRBV27,NA,TRBJ2-4,NA,15,TGTGCCAGCAGTTTATGGAGGGAGGCCAAAAACATTCAGTACTTC,CASSLWREAKNIQYF
TRBV21-1,NA,TRBJ1-1,NA,9,TGTGCCAGCCATATAGAGGCTTTCTTT,CASHIEAFF
TRBV2,TRBD2,TRBJ2-7,few,16,TGTGCCAGCAGCGGGACTAGCGGGAGTTCGACCTACGAGCAGTACTTC,CASSGTSGSSTYEQYF
TRBV11-1,TRBD2,TRBJ2-7,NA,15,TGTGCCAGCAGCTTAGCGGGACTAGACACCTACGAGCAGTACTTC,CASSLAGLDTYEQYF
TRBV6-6,TRBD1,TRBJ2-2,once,14,TGTGCCAGCAGTCCGACAGGGGGCGACGGGGAGCTGTTTTTT,CASSPTGGDGELFF
TRBV6-5,TRBD2,TRBJ2-7,NA,15,TGTGCCAGCAGTTACCGTCTAGCGGGGGGGGGCGAGCAGTACTTC,CASSYRLAGGGEQYF
TRBV7-9,NA,TRBJ1-1,once,14,TGTGCCAGCAGCTCCCCCGGCCCTGGGGCTGAAGCTTTCTTT,CASSSPGPGAEAFF
TRBV7-8,TRBD2,TRBJ2-2,NA,16,TGTGCCAGCAGTCTCCCTAGCGGGATGAACACCGGGGAGCTGTTTTTT,CASSLPSGMNTGELFF
TRBV4-2,NA,TRBJ1-2,NA,17,TGTGCCAGCAGCCAAATGACAGAAGGGGCCTTCAAAGGGGGCTACACCTTC,CASSQMTEGAFKGGYTF
TRBV13,NA,TRBJ2-1,NA,17,TGTGCCAGCAGCTTAGATTTTTCCCCTGTTTCCTACAATGAGCAGTTCTTC,CASSLDFSPVSYNEQFF
TRBV5-4,NA,TRBJ2-7,NA,15,TGTGCCAGCAGCTCGTACGGGGCGAGTTCCTACGAGCAGTACTTC,CASSSYGASSYEQYF
TRBV15,NA,TRBJ2-1,few,13,TGTGCCACCAGCGCCGGGACTTCGAATGAGCAGTTCTTC,CATSAGTSNEQFF
TRBV11-2,TRBD2,TRBJ2-4,NA,15,TGTGCCAGCAGCTACCCGGGACTAGCGGAAAACATTCAGTACTTC,CASSYPGLAENIQYF
TRBV6-6,NA,TRBJ2-2,once,15,TGTGCCAGCAGTTACTCGGATCTCAACACCGGGGAGCTGTTTTTT,CASSYSDLNTGELFF
TRBV5-6,NA,TRBJ1-1,NA,17,TGTGCCAGCAGCTTTAGAGGGAGTCGGCTTGATGGCACTGAAGCTTTCTTT,CASSFRGSRLDGTEAFF
TRBV5-1,NA,TRBJ2-5,NA,14,TGCGCCAGCAGCTTGAGGGGGGGCGGTGAGACCCAGTACTTC,CASSLRGGGETQYF
TRBV18,TRBD1,TRBJ1-3,NA,20,TGTGCCAGCTCACCCCACCCGTACTTCAGACAGGGTAACTCTGGAAACACCATATATTTT,CASSPHPYFRQGNSGNTIYF
TRBV5-6,TRBD1,TRBJ1-2,NA,15,TGTGCCAGCAGCCTATGGACAGGGATAAGTAATGGCTACACCTTC,CASSLWTGISNGYTF
TRBV7-6,NA,TRBJ2-7,NA,14,TGTGCCAGCAGCTTAGGGGGGACTGATTACGAGCAGTACTTC,CASSLGGTDYEQYF
TRBV15,TRBD1,TRBJ2-5,NA,16,TGTGCCACCAGCACCGAACAGGACAGGGGAGGGGAGACCCAGTACTTC,CATSTEQDRGGETQYF
TRBV7-9,NA,TRBJ1-5,few,15,TGTGCCAGCAGCCGGGCGGGGGGAGGCAATCAGCCCCAGCATTTT,CASSRAGGGNQPQHF
TRBV19,TRBD1,TRBJ2-4,NA,13,TGTGCCAGTAGTATAGGGGACAGGGTAATTCAGTACTTC,CASSIGDRVIQYF
TRBV7-5,NA,TRBJ2-7,NA,16,TGTGTCAGAAGCTTAGGGGGACTAGCCTGCCCCTACGAGCAGTACTTC,CVRSLGGLACPYEQYF
TRBV2,TRBD1,TRBJ2-5,NA,14,TGTGCCAGCAGTGAGGACAGGGGCCAAGAGACCCAGTACTTC,CASSEDRGQETQYF
TRBV5-1,NA,TRBJ1-2,once,13,TGCGCCAGCAGCTTAGCAGGGAACTATGGCTACACCTTC,CASSLAGNYGYTF
TRBV28,TRBD1,TRBJ1-2,NA,14,TGTGCCAGCAGTCCAGGGGGCCCTAACTATGGCTACACCTTC,CASSPGGPNYGYTF
TRBV4-1,TRBD2,TRBJ2-3,once,17,TGCGCCAGCAGCCACAGACTAGCGGGGGGCGGCGCAGATACGCAGTATTTT,CASSHRLAGGGADTQYF
TRBV4-2,NA,TRBJ2-3,NA,19,TGTGCCAGCAGCCGGAGTGGGACTACCCAGACAGGGCGCACAGATACGCAGTATTTT,CASSRSGTTQTGRTDTQYF
TRBV7-2,TRBD2,TRBJ2-5,NA,15,TGTGCCAGCAGCTTAGAGGGACTAGCGCAAGAGACCCAGTACTTC,CASSLEGLAQETQYF
TRBV9,NA,TRBJ1-4,once,15,TGTGCCAGCAGCGTAGGCCCAGGGTACAATGAAAAACTGTTTTTT,CASSVGPGYNEKLFF
TRBV20-1,NA,TRBJ2-5,once,11,TGCAGTGCTAGGGTCCAAGAGACCCAGTACTTC,CSARVQETQYF
TRBV6-5,TRBD1,TRBJ1-6,few,14,TGTGCCAGCAGGACGGACAGGGGGAATTCACCCCTCCACTTT,CASRTDRGNSPLHF
TRBV5-1,NA,TRBJ2-7,NA,14,TGCGCCAGCAGCGCCCGACTAGTTGGGGACGAGCAGTACTTC,CASSARLVGDEQYF
TRBV15,NA,TRBJ2-1,NA,15,TGTGCCACCAGCAGAGATAGAGCGATGGGAAATGAGCAGTTCTTC,CATSRDRAMGNEQFF
TRBV7-9,TRBD2,TRBJ2-7,NA,16,TGTGCCAGCAGCGCCCCTCTTACTAGCGGGGGCTACGAGCAGTACTTC,CASSAPLTSGGYEQYF
TRBV4-1,TRBD2,TRBJ2-7,few,15,TGCGCCAGCAGCCAAGCAGGCGGGGGCTCCTACGAGCAGTACTTC,CASSQAGGGSYEQYF
TRBV2,TRBD1,TRBJ2-5,NA,15,TGTGCCAGCAGCACCGGGACAGCACAACAAGAGACCCAGTACTTC,CASSTGTAQQETQYF
TRBV5-6,TRBD2,TRBJ2-5,NA,16,TGTGCCAGCAGCACCCCGGGACTAGCGGGAAGGGAGACCCAGTACTTC,CASSTPGLAGRETQYF
TRBV28,TRBD1,TRBJ2-3,NA,16,TGTGCCAGCAGTCCACCTCACAGGGGAGAGGCAGATACGCAGTATTTT,CASSPPHRGEADTQYF
TRBV19,NA,TRBJ2-5,NA,13,TGTGCCAGTAGTAAGGGTATGCAAGAGACCCAGTACTTC,CASSKGMQETQYF
TRBV11-2,TRBD2,TRBJ2-5,NA,14,TGTGCCAGCAGCCAGGGACTAGCGGGAAGAGGGTGGGACTTC,CASSQGLAGRGWDF
TRBV12-5,TRBD1,TRBJ2-7,NA,13,TGTGCTACTCCGGGACAGAGAGACTACGAGCAGTACTTC,CATPGQRDYEQYF
TRBV6-1,NA,TRBJ1-1,NA,12,TGTGCCAGCAGTGGTAGACGGCCTGAAGCTTTCTTT,CASSGRRPEAFF
TRBV5-4,NA,TRBJ2-3,NA,14,TGTGCCAGCAGCTTGCTCACTAGCACAGATACGCAGTATTTT,CASSLLTSTDTQYF
TRBV28,TRBD1,TRBJ2-3,NA,17,TGTGCCAGCAGTTTCTCCGAGACAGGGGGCGAGGCAGATACGCAGTATTTT,CASSFSETGGEADTQYF
TRBV18,NA,TRBJ2-5,NA,11,TGTGCCAGCTCACTTTCTGAGACCCAGTACTTC,CASSLSETQYF
TRBV27,TRBD2,TRBJ2-1,NA,16,TGTGCCAGCAGTCCGCGGACTAGCGGTATATTCAATGAGCAGTTCTTC,CASSPRTSGIFNEQFF
TRBV27,TRBD2,TRBJ2-3,NA,15,TGTGCCAGCAGACCGACTAGCGGGACCACAGATACGCAGTATTTT,CASRPTSGTTDTQYF
TRBV7-3,NA,TRBJ2-3,NA,14,TGTGCCAGCAGCTCTCGGGACCTCACAGATACGCAGTATTTT,CASSSRDLTDTQYF
TRBV7-2,NA,TRBJ1-2,NA,14,TGTGCCAGCAGGGGGTCGGGATCTAACTATGGCTACACCTTC,CASRGSGSNYGYTF
TRBV29-1,NA,TRBJ2-5,NA,13,TGCAGCGTTCCCCCCGCAGGGCAGGAGACCCAGTACTTC,CSVPPAGQETQYF